This TCR beta chain was documented in a study of regulatory T cells in long-lasting Graves disease. This clonotype came up many times. Its antigen is unidentified. Time point denoted: newly diagnosed GD, antithyroid drugs for less than 3 months. The TCR library was made from RNA that had been extracted from PBMCs in TRIzol. General observations from the study: Persistent Graves' patients possessed reduced TCR diversity relative to recently diagnosed ones.

The CDR3 covers 16 residues. V was shortened by 3 bases and J by 0 bases, with 12 bases between the two germline ends. CDR1 and CDR2 (germline): SGHAT, FQDESV (reference sequence). Both iRepertoire HTBI primers and Arm-PCR of CDR3 regions were used to build the TCR beta libraries. TCRdb itself ran the multiplex PCR reads through MiXCR, one entry per CDR3 protein. The profile covers approximately 250,000 distinct CDR3 sequences, with about a sixth appearing a single time and more than 20% taken by the ten largest. This chain uses TRBV11-1 with TRBJ1-3; possible D gene TRBD1, 5 bases. Source: peripheral blood mononuclear cells (PBMCs), taken at new diagnosis, from a patient treated with antithyroid drugs. This clonotype was obtained from a female donor with Graves disease. Here the CDR3 DNA reads TGTGCCAGCAGCTTCTTTAAAGGGGACTCTGGAAACACCATATATTTT. Its protein is CASSFFKGDSGNTIYF. Filled out from reference TRBV11-1 and TRBJ1-3, the complete variable domain reads EAEVAQSPRYKITEKSQAVAFWCDPISGHATLYWYRQILGQGPELLVQFQDESVVDDSQLPKDRFSAERLKGVDSTLKIQPAELGDSAMYLCASSFFKGDSGNTIYFGEGSWLTVV.